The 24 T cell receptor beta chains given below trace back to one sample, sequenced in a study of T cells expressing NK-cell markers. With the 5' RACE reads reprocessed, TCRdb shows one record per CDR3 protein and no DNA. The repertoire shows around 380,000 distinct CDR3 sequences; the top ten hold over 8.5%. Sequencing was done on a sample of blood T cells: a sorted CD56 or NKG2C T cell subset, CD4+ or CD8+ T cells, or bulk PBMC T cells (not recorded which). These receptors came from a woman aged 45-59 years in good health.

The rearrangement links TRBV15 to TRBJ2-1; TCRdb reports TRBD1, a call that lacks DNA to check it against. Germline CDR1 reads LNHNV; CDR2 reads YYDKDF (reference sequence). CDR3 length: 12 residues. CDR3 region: CATSGTNTGQFF.

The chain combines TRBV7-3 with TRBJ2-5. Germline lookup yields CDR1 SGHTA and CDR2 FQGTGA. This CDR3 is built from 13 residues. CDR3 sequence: CASSLTSRETQYF.

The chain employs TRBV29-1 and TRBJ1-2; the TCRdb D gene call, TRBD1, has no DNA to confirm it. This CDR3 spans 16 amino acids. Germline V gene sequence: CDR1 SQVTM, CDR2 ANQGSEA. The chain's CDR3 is CSVDRGAVGPIYGYTF.

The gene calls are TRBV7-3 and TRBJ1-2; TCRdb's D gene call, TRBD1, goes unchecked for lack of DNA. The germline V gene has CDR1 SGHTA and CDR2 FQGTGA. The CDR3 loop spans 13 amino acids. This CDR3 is CASSFQGATGYTF.

CDR3 loop: CASSPLAGLAGDTNEQFF. The chain carries TRBV25-1 and TRBJ2-1; without DNA, the TCRdb call of TRBD2 cannot be checked. The CDR3 spans 18 residues. CDR1 and CDR2 from the germline V gene are MGHDK and SYGVNS.

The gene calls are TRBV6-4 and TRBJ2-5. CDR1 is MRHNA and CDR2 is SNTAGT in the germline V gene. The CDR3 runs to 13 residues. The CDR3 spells CASSDLYQETQYF.

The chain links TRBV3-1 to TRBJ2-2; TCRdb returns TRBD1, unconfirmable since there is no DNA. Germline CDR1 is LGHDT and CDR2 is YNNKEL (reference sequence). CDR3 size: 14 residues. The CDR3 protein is CASRRTGLTGELFF. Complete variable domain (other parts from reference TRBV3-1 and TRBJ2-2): DTAVSQTPKYLVTQMGNDKSIKCEQNLGHDTMYWYKQDSKKFLKIMFSYNNKELIINETVPNRFSPKSPDKAHLNLHINSLELGDSAVYFCASRRTGLTGELFFGEGSRLTVL.

CDR3 region: CATSDSTGWEGYTF. This chain joins TRBV24-1 and TRBJ1-2; TCRdb names TRBD1, which stays unverified in the absence of DNA. CDR3 length: 14 amino acids. Germline V lookup: CDR1 KGHDR, CDR2 SFDVKD.

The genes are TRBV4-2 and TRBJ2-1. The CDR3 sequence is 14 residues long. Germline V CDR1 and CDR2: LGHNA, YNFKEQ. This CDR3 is CASSQAIGVNEQFF.

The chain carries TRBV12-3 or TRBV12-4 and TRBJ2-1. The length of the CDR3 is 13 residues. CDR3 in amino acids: CASSYSDVNEQFF.

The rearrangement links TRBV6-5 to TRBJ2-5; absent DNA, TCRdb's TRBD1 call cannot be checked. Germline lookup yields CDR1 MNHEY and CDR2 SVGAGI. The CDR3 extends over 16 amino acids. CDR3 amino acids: CASSYRGGRWEETQYF.

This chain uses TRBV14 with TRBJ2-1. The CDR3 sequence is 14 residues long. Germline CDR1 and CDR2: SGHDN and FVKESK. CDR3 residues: CASSPSDWTGEQFF.

CDR3 region: CSASPFLAGDYNEQFF. The chain combines TRBV20-1 with TRBJ2-1; as DNA is missing, the TRBD2 call by TCRdb cannot be tested. The CDR3 extends over 16 amino acids. The V gene's germline CDR1 is DFQATT and CDR2 SNEGSKA (reference sequence).

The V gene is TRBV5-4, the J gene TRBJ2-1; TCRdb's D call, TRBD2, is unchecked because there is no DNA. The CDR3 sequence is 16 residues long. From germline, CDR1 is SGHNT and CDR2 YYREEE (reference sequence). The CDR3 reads CASSHYGTSGRVEQFF.

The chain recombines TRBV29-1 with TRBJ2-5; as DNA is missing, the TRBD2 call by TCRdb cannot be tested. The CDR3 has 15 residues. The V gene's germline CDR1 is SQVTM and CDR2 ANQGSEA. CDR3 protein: CSVEFRRLASETQYF.

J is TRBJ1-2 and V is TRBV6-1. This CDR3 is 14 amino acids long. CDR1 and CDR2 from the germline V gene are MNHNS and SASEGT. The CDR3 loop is CASSEEWDGYGYTF.

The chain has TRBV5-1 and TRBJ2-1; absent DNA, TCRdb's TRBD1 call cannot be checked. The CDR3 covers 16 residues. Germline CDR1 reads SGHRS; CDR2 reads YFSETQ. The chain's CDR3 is CASSLGGGFSYNEQFF.

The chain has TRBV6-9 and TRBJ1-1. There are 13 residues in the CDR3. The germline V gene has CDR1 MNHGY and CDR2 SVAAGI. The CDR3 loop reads CASSYFGDTEAFF.

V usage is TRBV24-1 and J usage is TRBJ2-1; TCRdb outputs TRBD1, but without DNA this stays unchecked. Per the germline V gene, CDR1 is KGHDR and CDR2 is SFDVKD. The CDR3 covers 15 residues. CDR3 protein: CATSDGQGALNEQFF.

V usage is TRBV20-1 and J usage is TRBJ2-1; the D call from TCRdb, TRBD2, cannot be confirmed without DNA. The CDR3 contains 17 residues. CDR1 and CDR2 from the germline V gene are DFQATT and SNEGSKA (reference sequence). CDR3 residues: CSAEARLAGFSYNEQFF.

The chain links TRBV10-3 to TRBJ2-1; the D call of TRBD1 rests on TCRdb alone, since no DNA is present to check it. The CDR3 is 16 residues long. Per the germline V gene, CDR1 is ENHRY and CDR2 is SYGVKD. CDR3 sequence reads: CAISQDGTGARNEQFF.

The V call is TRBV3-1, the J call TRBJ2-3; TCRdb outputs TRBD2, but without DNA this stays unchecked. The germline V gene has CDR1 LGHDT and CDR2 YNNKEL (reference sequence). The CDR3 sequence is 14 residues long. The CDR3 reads CASSSRLAVDTQYF.

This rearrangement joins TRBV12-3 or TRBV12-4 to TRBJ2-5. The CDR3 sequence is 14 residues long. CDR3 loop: CASRSSVYIETQYF.

This CDR3 reads CASSYEGPYEQYF. The chain combines TRBV11-2 with TRBJ2-7. Germline V CDR1 and CDR2: SGHAT, FQNNGV. This CDR3 region has 13 residues.